This T cell receptor (beta chain) was identified during a study of cytomegalovirus exposure and HLA in healthy donors. Points from the study as a whole: Previous analysis showed most TCR beta V segments were productive about 87% or about 30% of the time. Sequences of the TCR beta chain were said to predict the HLA-A and HLA-B alleles of most subjects accurately.

Both 60 Vbeta primers and 13 Jbeta primers went into the PCR. Some clones are missing from TCRdb's copy, which holds only in-frame ones; the method was immunoSEQ multiplex PCR. The table lists roughly 130,000 clones, approximately 80% of them singletons, with 2% to 2.5% in the top ten. This CDR3 is 17 amino acids long. Germline-derived CDR1 and CDR2 are SGHAT and FQNNGV. V was trimmed by 1 base and J by 2 bases, leaving 17 bases between them. Worth noting for this clone: What it recognizes is unknown.

Sequenced input: PBMCs. This receptor was taken from a man between 18 and 29 years old in good health and CMV-seronegative. The chain is built from TRBV11-2 and TRBJ1-1; D gene uncertain. The CDR3 protein is CASSLVGFGGINTEAFF. The DNA of the CDR3 is TGTGCCAGCAGCTTAGTTGGCTTCGGAGGAATCAACACTGAAGCTTTCTTT.